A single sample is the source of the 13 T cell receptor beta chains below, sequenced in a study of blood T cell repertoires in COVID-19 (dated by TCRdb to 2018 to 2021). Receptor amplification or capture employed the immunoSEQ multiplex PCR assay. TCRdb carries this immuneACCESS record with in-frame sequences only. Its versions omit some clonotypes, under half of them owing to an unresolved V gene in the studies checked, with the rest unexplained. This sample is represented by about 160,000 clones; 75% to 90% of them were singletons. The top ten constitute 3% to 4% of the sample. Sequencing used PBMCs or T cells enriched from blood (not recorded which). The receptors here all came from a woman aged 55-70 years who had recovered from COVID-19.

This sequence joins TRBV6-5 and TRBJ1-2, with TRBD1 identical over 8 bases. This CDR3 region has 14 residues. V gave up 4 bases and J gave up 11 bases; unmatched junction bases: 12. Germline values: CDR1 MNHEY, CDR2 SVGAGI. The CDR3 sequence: CASSSHLDRVGYTF. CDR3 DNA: TGTGCCAGCAGTTCCCACTTGGACAGGGTAGGGTACACCTTC.

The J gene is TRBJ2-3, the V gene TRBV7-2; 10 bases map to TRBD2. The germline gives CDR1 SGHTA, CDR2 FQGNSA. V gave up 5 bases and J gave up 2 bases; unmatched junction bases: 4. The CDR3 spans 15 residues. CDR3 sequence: CASSKGLAYTDTQYF. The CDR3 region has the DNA TGTGCCAGCAGCAAGGGACTAGCGTACACAGATACGCAGTATTTT.

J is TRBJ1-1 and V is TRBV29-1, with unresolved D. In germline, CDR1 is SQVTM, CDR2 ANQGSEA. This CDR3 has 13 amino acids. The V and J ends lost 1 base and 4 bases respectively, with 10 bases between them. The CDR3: CSVEVPLFTEAFF. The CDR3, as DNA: TGCAGCGTTGAAGTTCCCCTCTTCACTGAAGCTTTCTTT.

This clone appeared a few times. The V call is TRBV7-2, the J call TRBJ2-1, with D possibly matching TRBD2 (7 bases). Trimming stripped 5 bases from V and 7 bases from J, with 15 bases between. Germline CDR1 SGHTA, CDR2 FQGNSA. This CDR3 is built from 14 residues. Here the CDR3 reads CASSVEGGQNEQFF. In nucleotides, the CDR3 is TGTGCCAGCAGCGTCGAGGGGGGGCAGAATGAGCAGTTCTTC.

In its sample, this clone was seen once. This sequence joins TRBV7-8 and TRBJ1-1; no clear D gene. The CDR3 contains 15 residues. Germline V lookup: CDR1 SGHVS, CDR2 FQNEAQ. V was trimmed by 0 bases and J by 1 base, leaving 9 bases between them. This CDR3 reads CASSLAVAGNTEAFF. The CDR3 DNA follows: TGTGCCAGCAGCTTAGCGGTAGCGGGGAACACTGAAGCTTTCTTT.

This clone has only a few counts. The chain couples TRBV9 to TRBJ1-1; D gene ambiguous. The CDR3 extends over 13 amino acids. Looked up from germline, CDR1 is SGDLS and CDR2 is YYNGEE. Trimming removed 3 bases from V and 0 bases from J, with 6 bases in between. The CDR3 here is CASSEGVNTEAFF. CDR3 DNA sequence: TGTGCCAGCAGCGAGGGAGTGAACACTGAAGCTTTCTTT.

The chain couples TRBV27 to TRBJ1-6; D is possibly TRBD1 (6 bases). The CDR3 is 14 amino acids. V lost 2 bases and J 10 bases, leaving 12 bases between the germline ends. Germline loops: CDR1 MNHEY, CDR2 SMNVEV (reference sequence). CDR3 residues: CASSLGQPGSPLHF. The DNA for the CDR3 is TGTGCCAGCAGTTTAGGACAGCCCGGGTCACCCCTCCACTTT.

The CDR3 region is CASSIVPDTQYF. CDR3 in DNA: TGTGCCAGTAGTATAGTCCCGGATACGCAGTATTTT. The J gene is TRBJ2-3, the V gene TRBV19, with no clear D. There are 12 residues in the CDR3. From germline, CDR1 is LNHDA and CDR2 SQIVND (reference sequence). V lost 1 base and J 6 bases, leaving 5 bases between the germline ends. The whole variable domain, filled in from reference TRBV19 and TRBJ2-3, reads DGGITQSPKYLFRKEGQNVTLSCEQNLNHDAMYWYRQDPGQGLRLIYYSQIVNDFQKGDIAEGYSVSREKKESFPLTVTSAQKNPTAFYLCASSIVPDTQYFGPGTRLTVL.

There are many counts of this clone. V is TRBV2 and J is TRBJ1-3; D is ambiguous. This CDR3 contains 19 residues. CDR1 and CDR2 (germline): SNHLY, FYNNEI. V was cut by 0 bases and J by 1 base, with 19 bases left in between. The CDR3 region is CASSEAPPGPSSSGNTIYF. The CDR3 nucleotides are TGTGCCAGCAGTGAAGCTCCCCCGGGTCCCAGCTCTTCTGGAAACACCATATATTTT. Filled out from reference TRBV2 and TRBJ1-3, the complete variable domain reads EPEVTQTPSHQVTQMGQEVILRCVPISNHLYFYWYRQILGQKVEFLVSFYNNEISEKSEIFDDQFSVERPDGSNFTLKIRSTKLEDSAMYFCASSEAPPGPSSSGNTIYFGEGSWLTVV.

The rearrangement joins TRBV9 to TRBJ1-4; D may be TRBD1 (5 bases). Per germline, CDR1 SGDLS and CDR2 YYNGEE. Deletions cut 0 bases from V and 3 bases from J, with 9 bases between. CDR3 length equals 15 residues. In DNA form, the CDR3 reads TGTGCCAGCAGCGTAGCCCCCAGGGCTAATGAAAAACTGTTTTTT. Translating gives CASSVAPRANEKLFF. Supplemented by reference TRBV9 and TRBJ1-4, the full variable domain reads DSGVTQTPKHLITATGQRVTLRCSPRSGDLSVYWYQQSLDQGLQFLIQYYNGEERAKGNILERFSAQQFPDLHSELNLSSLELGDSALYFCASSVAPRANEKLFFGSGTQLSVL.

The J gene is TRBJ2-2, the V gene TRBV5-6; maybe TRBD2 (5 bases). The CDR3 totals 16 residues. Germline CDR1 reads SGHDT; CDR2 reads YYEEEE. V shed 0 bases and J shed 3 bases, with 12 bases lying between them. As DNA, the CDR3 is TGTGCCAGCAGCTTGGGGGCAAGCGGCTACACCGGGGAGCTGTTTTTT. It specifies CASSLGASGYTGELFF.

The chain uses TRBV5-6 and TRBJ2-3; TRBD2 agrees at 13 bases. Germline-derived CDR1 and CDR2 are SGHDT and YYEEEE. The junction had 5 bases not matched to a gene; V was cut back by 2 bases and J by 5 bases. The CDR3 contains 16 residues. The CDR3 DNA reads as TGTGCCAGCAGCTTCGGACTAGCGGGGGTTGTAGATACGCAGTATTTT. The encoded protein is CASSFGLAGVVDTQYF.

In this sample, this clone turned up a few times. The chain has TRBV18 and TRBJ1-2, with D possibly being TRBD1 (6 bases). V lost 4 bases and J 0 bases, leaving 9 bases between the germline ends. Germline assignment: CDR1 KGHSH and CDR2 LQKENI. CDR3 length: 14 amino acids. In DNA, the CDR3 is TGTGCCAGCTCACTACAGGGACCTAACTATGGCTACACCTTC. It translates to CASSLQGPNYGYTF.